This paragraph covers one T cell receptor (beta chain) sequence. The antigen remains undetermined. This entry comes from a study of T cells after posttransplantation cyclophosphamide. Study-level findings and limits: Later blood repertoires were often dominated by clones from the donor CD8+ memory compartment.

Profiled with immunoSEQ multiplex PCR; TCRdb holds only in-frame clones, not every one. The sample contains around 47,000 clones, roughly 94% of which appear only once. The germline V gene has CDR1 LNHDA and CDR2 SQIVND (reference sequence). The CDR3 covers 15 residues. The V gene end was trimmed by 1 base and the J gene end by 5 bases; junction bases not matched to a gene: 4. This chain uses TRBV19 with TRBJ2-3; 9 bases fit TRBD2. The sequencing sample was made of PBMCs. This TCR was recovered from a woman aged 25 to 39 in good health and a related stem cell transplant donor. As DNA, the CDR3 is TGTGCCAGTAGTATAGTGGCGGGGGGGCAAGATACGCAGTATTTT. This encodes CASSIVAGGQDTQYF.